This T cell receptor beta chain was recovered during a study of T cells in Graves' hyperthyroidism and ophthalmopathy. In the study overall: At initial diagnosis, before any treatment had begun, peripheral blood was obtained.

The sample holds many counts of this clonotype. Orbital computed tomography and thyroid ultrasound, together with serum TRAb and thyroxine and clinical symptoms, were used for diagnoses. Source material for PBMCs was over 8 ml fresh peripheral blood. The source material, RNA transcripts, was used to amplify TCR beta CDR3 regions. A set of HTBI primers served as the primers for a first-round RT-PCR of the TCR CDR3. A single record per CDR3 protein comes from TCRdb applying MiXCR to the multiplex PCR reads. The data hold 300,000 to 400,000 distinct CDR3 sequences, with roughly 15% observed a single time. The receptor was isolated from a woman aged 25 to 39 with Graves' ophthalmopathy. Sequencing was carried out using blood.

CDR3 DNA: TGTGCCAGCAGTTTTGCGGGAACTAATGAAAAACTGTTTTTT. This translates into CASSFAGTNEKLFF. The chain employs TRBV28 and TRBJ1-4; D gene uncertain. The V end was cut by 3 bases, the J end by 1 base, with 6 bases between. CDR1 MDHEN and CDR2 SYDVKM come from the germline V gene. This CDR3 has 14 residues. The whole variable domain, filled in from reference TRBV28 and TRBJ1-4, reads DVKVTQSSRYLVKRTGEKVFLECVQDMDHENMFWYRQDPGLGLRLIYFSYDVKMKEKGDIPEGYSVSREKKERFSLILESASTNQTSMYLCASSFAGTNEKLFFGSGTQLSVL.